Listed below are T cell receptor beta chains from one sample, sequenced in a study of blood T cell repertoires in COVID-19. Data came from immunoSEQ multiplex PCR; TCRdb stores just in-frame clones and leaves some out. Of about 70,000 clones in the sample, around 86% were seen once. The sequencing input was peripheral blood. The receptors stem from a woman aged 80 or over with active or convalescent COVID-19. The CDR3 runs from the conserved cysteine through the conserved F or W. The order of the fields is V gene, D gene, clone size, J gene, CDR3 DNA, CDR3 protein. The D gene is left open where the match is weak. Clone sizes are given selectively: once, few, many, or a class where the clone is expanded.

v_gene: TRBV5-6
d_gene: .
abundance: .
j_gene: TRBJ1-1
CDR3nt: TGTGCCAGCAGCTTGAGCAGGGCACCCTCCACTGAAGCTTTCTTT
CDR3aa: CASSLSRAPSTEAFF

v_gene: TRBV27
d_gene: .
abundance: .
j_gene: TRBJ1-2
CDR3nt: TGTGCCAGCAGTTTGGAGGGTAACTATGGCTACACCTTC
CDR3aa: CASSLEGNYGYTF

v_gene: TRBV5-1
d_gene: TRBD2
abundance: few
j_gene: TRBJ2-7
CDR3nt: TGCGCCAGCAGCGTCGGGGGGGCGACCGAGCAGTACTTC
CDR3aa: CASSVGGATEQYF

v_gene: TRBV19
d_gene: TRBD1
abundance: .
j_gene: TRBJ1-5
CDR3nt: TGTGCCAGTACAGTAGGAGGGGGCGACCTAAATCAGCCCCAGCATTTT
CDR3aa: CASTVGGGDLNQPQHF

v_gene: TRBV23-1
d_gene: .
abundance: .
j_gene: TRBJ2-7
CDR3nt: TGCGCCAGCAGCCCGGCCAGGGGCCGATTCTACGAGCAGTACTTC
CDR3aa: CASSPARGRFYEQYF

v_gene: TRBV5-4
d_gene: TRBD2
abundance: .
j_gene: TRBJ2-5
CDR3nt: TGTGCCAGCAGCCGACTAGCGGGGGGGGAAGAGACCCAGTACTTC
CDR3aa: CASSRLAGGEETQYF

v_gene: TRBV11-3
d_gene: .
abundance: .
j_gene: TRBJ2-1
CDR3nt: TGTGCCAGCAGCTTAGGGGCGCAGGTAAGGGAGCAGTTCTTC
CDR3aa: CASSLGAQVREQFF

v_gene: TRBV9
d_gene: .
abundance: .
j_gene: TRBJ2-7
CDR3nt: TGTGCCAGCAGCGTTAACAGCAACTACGAGCAGTACTTC
CDR3aa: CASSVNSNYEQYF

v_gene: TRBV5-5
d_gene: .
abundance: .
j_gene: TRBJ2-7
CDR3nt: TGTGCCAGCAGCTTGGGTGGAGGGGAGATGAGCTCCTACGAGCAGTACTTC
CDR3aa: CASSLGGGEMSSYEQYF

v_gene: TRBV30
d_gene: .
abundance: .
j_gene: TRBJ1-2
CDR3nt: TGTGCCGGAGGGGTAGAAGGCTACACCTTC
CDR3aa: CAGGVEGYTF

v_gene: TRBV18
d_gene: TRBD1
abundance: .
j_gene: TRBJ1-5
CDR3nt: TGTGCCAGCTCACCGGACAGGACTCAGCCCCAGCATTTT
CDR3aa: CASSPDRTQPQHF

v_gene: TRBV15
d_gene: .
abundance: .
j_gene: TRBJ2-3
CDR3nt: TGTGCCACCAGCAGAGTCGTACTAGATACGCAGTATTTT
CDR3aa: CATSRVVLDTQYF

v_gene: TRBV3-1/TRBV3-2
d_gene: TRBD1
abundance: .
j_gene: TRBJ1-2
CDR3nt: TGTGCCAGCAGCCAAGGGGGCCGGGGGACAGGTATACGGTATGGCTACACCTTC
CDR3aa: CASSQGGRGTGIRYGYTF

v_gene: TRBV9
d_gene: .
abundance: .
j_gene: TRBJ1-2
CDR3nt: TGTGCCAGCAGCGGACGGGTAGGTGGCTACACCTTC
CDR3aa: CASSGRVGGYTF

v_gene: TRBV7-9
d_gene: TRBD2
abundance: .
j_gene: TRBJ2-5
CDR3nt: TGTGCCAGCGGCCTGTCGGGAGGTTCCCAAGAGACCCAGTACTTC
CDR3aa: CASGLSGGSQETQYF

v_gene: TRBV6-6
d_gene: .
abundance: .
j_gene: TRBJ2-3
CDR3nt: TGTGCCAAGGACTCCCAAGGCACAGATACGCAGTATTTT
CDR3aa: CAKDSQGTDTQYF

v_gene: TRBV30
d_gene: TRBD1
abundance: .
j_gene: TRBJ1-2
CDR3nt: TGTGCCTGGAGTGTACCGACAGGGCTGGTCTATGGCTACACCTTC
CDR3aa: CAWSVPTGLVYGYTF

v_gene: TRBV27
d_gene: .
abundance: .
j_gene: TRBJ2-6
CDR3nt: TGTGCCAGCAGTGTCACAGGGGCCAACGTCCTGACTTTC
CDR3aa: CASSVTGANVLTF

v_gene: TRBV5-1
d_gene: .
abundance: few
j_gene: TRBJ1-4
CDR3nt: TGCGCCAGCAGCTTGTTTGGGGGGGATAATGAAAAACTGTTTTTT
CDR3aa: CASSLFGGDNEKLFF

v_gene: TRBV5-8
d_gene: .
abundance: few
j_gene: TRBJ1-2
CDR3nt: TGTGCCAGCAGCTTGGATAAATATGGCTACACCTTC
CDR3aa: CASSLDKYGYTF

v_gene: TRBV5-1
d_gene: .
abundance: .
j_gene: TRBJ1-1
CDR3nt: TGCGCCAGCAGCTTGCGGGGGACCCTCACTGAAGCTTTCTTT
CDR3aa: CASSLRGTLTEAFF

v_gene: TRBV2
d_gene: .
abundance: .
j_gene: TRBJ1-2
CDR3nt: TGTGCCACCAAGGCCGGGACTTATGGCTACACCTTC
CDR3aa: CATKAGTYGYTF

v_gene: TRBV19
d_gene: .
abundance: many
j_gene: TRBJ1-5
CDR3nt: TGTGCCAGTAGTATCCAACAGGGACAGCCCCAGCATTTT
CDR3aa: CASSIQQGQPQHF

v_gene: TRBV15
d_gene: .
abundance: few
j_gene: TRBJ2-3
CDR3nt: TGTGCCACCAGCAGAGGGGGCCAGGCGGGGACAGATACGCAGTATTTT
CDR3aa: CATSRGGQAGTDTQYF

v_gene: TRBV7-9
d_gene: .
abundance: .
j_gene: TRBJ1-1
CDR3nt: TGTGCCAGCAGCGAGCGCCAGGGCCTTAACACTGAAGCTTTCTTT
CDR3aa: CASSERQGLNTEAFF

v_gene: TRBV10-3
d_gene: TRBD1
abundance: once
j_gene: TRBJ1-1
CDR3nt: TGTGCCATCAGTTCCTCGACAGGGAAGGGTGAAGCTTTCTTT
CDR3aa: CAISSSTGKGEAFF

v_gene: TRBV2
d_gene: .
abundance: .
j_gene: TRBJ1-2
CDR3nt: TGTGCCAGCAGTGAAGCTAACAGGGCCCAGTATGGCTACACCTTC
CDR3aa: CASSEANRAQYGYTF

v_gene: TRBV12-5
d_gene: TRBD1
abundance: few
j_gene: TRBJ1-1
CDR3nt: TGTGCTAGTGGTTTCGACAGGGCCACTGAAGCTTTCTTT
CDR3aa: CASGFDRATEAFF

v_gene: TRBV7-2
d_gene: .
abundance: once
j_gene: TRBJ1-1
CDR3nt: TGTGCCAGCAGCGTCACAGGGTACACTGAAGCTTTCTTT
CDR3aa: CASSVTGYTEAFF

v_gene: TRBV30
d_gene: .
abundance: .
j_gene: TRBJ1-5
CDR3nt: TGTGCCTGGAGTGCGGGGGGTAGCAATCAGCCCCAGCATTTT
CDR3aa: CAWSAGGSNQPQHF

v_gene: TRBV19
d_gene: .
abundance: .
j_gene: TRBJ1-4
CDR3nt: TGTGCCAGTAGTACACAGAGAAGTGAAAAACTGTTTTTT
CDR3aa: CASSTQRSEKLFF

v_gene: TRBV18
d_gene: TRBD1
abundance: .
j_gene: TRBJ2-7
CDR3nt: TGTGCCAGCTCACCACTGGCGGGACAGGGGGCAAACGAGCAGTACTTC
CDR3aa: CASSPLAGQGANEQYF

v_gene: TRBV5-4
d_gene: TRBD1
abundance: .
j_gene: TRBJ2-7
CDR3nt: TGTGCCAGCAGCTCCGATTGGACAGGGTTAGTCTACGAGCAGTACTTC
CDR3aa: CASSSDWTGLVYEQYF

v_gene: TRBV19
d_gene: .
abundance: .
j_gene: TRBJ2-7
CDR3nt: TGTGCCAGTAGTATGTACGGGGGTAGGTTCATCGACCACGAGCAGTACTTC
CDR3aa: CASSMYGGRFIDHEQYF